This T cell receptor beta chain came from a study of OX40 agonist ivuxolimab in advanced cancers. About the investigation overall: Ivuxolimab was an agonistic, fully human IgG2 monoclonal antibody directed against OX40 (CD134), a costimulatory receptor. Intravenous ivuxolimab was administered to patients every 2 weeks at six dose levels: 0.01, 0.1, 0.3, 1.5, 3 and 10 mg/kg. Among the roughly 50 dose-escalation patients, approximately 20 had hepatocellular carcinoma, approximately 15 melanoma, 9 renal cell carcinoma and 9 head and neck cancer. In the dose-escalation cohort, 82.7% of patients were male, and the mean age was around 65 years with a range of roughly 20 to 79. Patients were allowed to have had prior anti-PD-1, anti-PD-L1 or anti-CTLA-4 therapy, and roughly 40% of the dose-escalation patients had been treated with checkpoint inhibitors. Partial responses were achieved by three dose-escalation patients, of whom one had hepatocellular carcinoma and two had cutaneous melanoma. The purpose of peripheral TCRbeta sequencing was to test whether ivuxolimab changed TCR sequence diversity and led to clonal T-cell expansion. The paper describes the monotherapy dose-escalation part (N ≈ 51 patients) of the phase I trial of ivuxolimab.

What the research found in general, with its limitations: The antigen specificity of the clonally expanded peripheral T cells was not determined. In the 0.1-3.0 mg/kg groups, partial responders had among the lowest normalized peripheral clonal expansion, particularly in CD8+ T cells. After ivuxolimab, more expanded clones were found on average in CD8+ T cells than in CD4+ T cells. At doses of 0.1 to 3.0 mg/kg, clonal expansion of both CD4+ and CD8+ T cells in blood was seen between baseline and week 6. Low levels of normalized T-cell clonal expansion were also seen in some patients who did not respond.

Genomic DNA was extracted from sorted cells for sequencing of the TCRbeta CDR3 region. The immunoSEQ Assay was used to sequence the TCRbeta CDR3 regions. Drawn from immuneACCESS, this table holds only the in-frame rearrangements with V and J called that TCRdb kept. Clones are partly lost; checked studies trace under half to an unresolved V gene and leave the rest unexplained. In all, the sample holds roughly 70,000 clones, and about nine tenths of those were seen once. The ten largest account for 2% to 2.5% of the sample. Patients with a history of autoimmune disease or receiving systemic immunosuppression were excluded from the trial. Peripheral blood for TCR sequencing was collected from all dose cohorts at baseline, on cycle 4 day 1, and on cycle 7 day 1. The samples were drawn from a first-in-human, open-label, multicenter phase I dose-escalation trial of ivuxolimab. Adults with locally advanced or metastatic melanoma, renal cell, hepatocellular, or head and neck squamous cell carcinoma were enrolled in the trial. CD4+ and CD8+ T cells were sorted separately from peripheral blood before TCR sequencing.

From V the trimming removes 3 bases and from J it removes 7 bases, while the gene matches leave 8 bases of the junction unaccounted for. The CDR3 starts with the cysteine, ends with the phenylalanine, and has 15 residues. The sequence is cut down to CDR3 DNA, 45 bases in frame from base 1. The germline V gene supplies CDR1 MNHEY and CDR2 SVGAGI. As concerns this clone: Its antigen has not been determined. No base quality values were provided; no much bigger clone lies one nucleotide off.

The chain is encoded by TRBV6-5 joined to TRBJ2-1; the junction holds 8 bases that match TRBD2. This specimen consisted of CD4+ or CD8+ T cells sorted from blood, obtained in a trial of the OX40 agonist ivuxolimab. The sequence derives from an adult with an advanced solid tumor such as melanoma, head and neck, liver or kidney cancer. CDR3 reads: CASSYQLAEGNEQFF. The DNA sequence reads TGTGCCAGCAGTTATCAACTAGCGGAGGGGAATGAGCAGTTCTTC.